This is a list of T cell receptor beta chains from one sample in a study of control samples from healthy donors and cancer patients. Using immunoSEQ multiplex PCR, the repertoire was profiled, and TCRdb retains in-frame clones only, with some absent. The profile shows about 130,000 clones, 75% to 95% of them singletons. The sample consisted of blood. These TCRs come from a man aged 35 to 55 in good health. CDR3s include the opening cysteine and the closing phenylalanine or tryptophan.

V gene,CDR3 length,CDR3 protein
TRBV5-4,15,CASSLAERTWNEQFF
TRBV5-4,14,CASSEQGNNQPQHF
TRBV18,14,CASSPRDREEKLFF
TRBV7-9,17,CASSQLTGPRERTEAFF
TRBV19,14,CASSIGQPGNTIYF
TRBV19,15,CASSPRDRVTREQYF
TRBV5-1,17,CASSASGTSGFQETQYF
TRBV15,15,CATSRGLEGDYGYTF
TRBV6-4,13,CASRASGANVLTF
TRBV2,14,CASMGGRQRGPQHF
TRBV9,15,CASSATGDRRETQYF
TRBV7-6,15,CASSVSGPSGETQYF
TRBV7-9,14,CASSPPGGDNEQFF
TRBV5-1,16,CASSLVLAGGDNEQFF
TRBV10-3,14,CATSDRAPQETQYF
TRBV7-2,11,CASSPWGEAFF
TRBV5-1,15,CASSLVEVLEETQYF
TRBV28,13,CASSLSGNYGYTF
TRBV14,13,CASSPVTWETQYF
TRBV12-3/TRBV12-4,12,CASSNRVYEQYF
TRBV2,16,CASRISGVLAKNIQYF
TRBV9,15,CASSAQSTSRREQFF
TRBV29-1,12,CSAVGPDEKLFF
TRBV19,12,CASRAPGSPLHF
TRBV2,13,CASSDSSGNTIYF
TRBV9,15,CASSGQRTGLYGYTF
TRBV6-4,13,CASSDSVTDTQYF
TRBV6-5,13,CASSPPGGREQYF
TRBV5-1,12,CASSFSTGELFF
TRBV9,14,CASSVASARDTQYF
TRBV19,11,CASRDKGGATF
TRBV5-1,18,CASSLNPFSGTGGEKLFF
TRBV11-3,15,CASSATGVSTGELFF
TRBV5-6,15,CASSLGTSGDNEQFF
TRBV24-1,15,CATSASRDTQETQYF
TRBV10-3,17,CATGTSGGASGANVLTF
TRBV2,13,CASSPDRRTEAFF
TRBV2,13,CAGQGNRVEKLFF
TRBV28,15,CASRTPTGKSYGYTF